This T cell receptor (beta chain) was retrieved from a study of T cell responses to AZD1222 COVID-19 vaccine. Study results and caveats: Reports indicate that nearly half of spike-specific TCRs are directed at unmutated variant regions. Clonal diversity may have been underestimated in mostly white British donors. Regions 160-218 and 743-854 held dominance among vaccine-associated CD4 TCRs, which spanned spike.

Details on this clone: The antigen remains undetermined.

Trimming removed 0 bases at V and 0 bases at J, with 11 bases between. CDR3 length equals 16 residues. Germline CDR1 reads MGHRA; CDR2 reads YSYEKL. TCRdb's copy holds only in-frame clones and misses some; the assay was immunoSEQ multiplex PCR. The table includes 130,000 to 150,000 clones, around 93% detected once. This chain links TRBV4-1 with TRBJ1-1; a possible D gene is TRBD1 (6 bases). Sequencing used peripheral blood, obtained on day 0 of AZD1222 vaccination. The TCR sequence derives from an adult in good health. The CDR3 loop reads CASSQEKGQLNTEAFF. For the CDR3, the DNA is TGCGCCAGCAGCCAAGAAAAAGGACAGCTGAACACTGAAGCTTTCTTT.